This record looks at one TCR beta chain sequence and its context. Its antigen is unidentified. This entry belongs to a study of T cells expressing NK-cell markers. Study-wide background: There were seven HCMV-seropositive donors and one seronegative donor among the eight sequenced.

TCRdb reprocessed the 5' RACE reads and stores each CDR3 protein as one record, lacking DNA. This sample's table has a few hundred thousand distinct CDR3 sequences. Germline V gene sequence: CDR1 DFQATT, CDR2 SNEGSKA (reference sequence). The CDR3 runs to 13 residues. Study-level results: HCMV specificity of the expanded NKG2C+ T cell clones stayed unclear. Leadership of the CD3+CD56-NKG2C+ fraction also belonged to these clonotypes in four donors.

The specimen was blood T cells: a sorted CD56 or NKG2C T cell subset, CD4+ or CD8+ T cells, or bulk PBMC T cells (not recorded which). The chain is built from TRBV20-1 and TRBJ1-2. This clonotype was sampled from a woman in her 50s in good health. CDR3 residues: CSATYPAGYGYTF.